This is a list of T cell receptor beta chains from one sample in a study of blood T cells in healthy people across ages. One entry per CDR3 protein, called by TCRdb with MiXCR from the 5' RACE reads. The sample consists of over a million distinct CDR3 sequences, 59% of them appearing once. The sequenced material came from blood. The receptors originated from a man between 18 and 29 years old in good health. CDR3s include the opening cysteine and the closing phenylalanine or tryptophan. D genes are given only for firm matches. Not every row has a clone size; where given, it reads once, few, many or a size class.

J gene	CDR3 length	V gene	D gene	clone size	CDR3 protein	CDR3 DNA
TRBJ2-1	17	TRBV4-1	TRBD2	-	CASSQGRLAGLANEQFF	TGCGCCAGCAGCCAAGGGAGACTAGCGGGTTTGGCGAATGAGCAGTTCTTC
TRBJ2-7	15	TRBV13	TRBD1	few	CASVPLTGDTYEQYF	TGTGCCAGCGTCCCGTTGACAGGGGACACCTACGAGCAGTACTTC
TRBJ2-5	12	TRBV29-1	TRBD1	-	CSAGQTQETQYF	TGCAGCGCGGGACAGACCCAAGAGACCCAGTACTTC
TRBJ2-1	14	TRBV6-5	-	few	CASSYSIFTGEQFF	TGTGCCAGCAGTTACTCGATCTTCACAGGGGAGCAGTTCTTC
TRBJ2-1	18	TRBV7-9	TRBD2	-	CASSFPSGARSSYNEQFF	TGTGCCAGCAGTTTCCCGAGCGGGGCCCGGAGCTCCTACAATGAGCAGTTCTTC
TRBJ2-7	13	TRBV6-2/TRBV6-3	-	few	CASDTSSSYEQYF	TGTGCCAGCGACACTAGCAGTTCCTACGAGCAGTACTTC
TRBJ2-7	13	TRBV20-1	-	-	CSARPQNSYEQYF	TGCAGTGCTAGACCCCAGAACTCCTACGAGCAGTACTTC
TRBJ2-5	17	TRBV6-1	-	-	CASSEDHTLRWEETQYF	TGTGCCAGCAGTGAAGATCACACCCTTAGGTGGGAAGAGACCCAGTACTTC
TRBJ2-5	14	TRBV7-9	-	-	CASSARSTGETQYF	TGTGCCAGCAGCGCGAGATCTACGGGGGAGACCCAGTACTTC
TRBJ1-2	14	TRBV12-3/TRBV12-4	TRBD1	-	CASNTGTGAHGYTF	TGTGCCAGCAACACCGGGACAGGGGCACATGGCTACACCTTC
TRBJ1-1	12	TRBV29-1	-	few	CSVVQGRAEAFF	TGCAGCGTTGTACAGGGTCGGGCTGAAGCTTTCTTT
TRBJ2-1	14	TRBV20-1	-	-	CSARALGLSNEQFF	TGCAGTGCTAGAGCGCTTGGGCTGTCCAATGAGCAGTTCTTC
TRBJ2-3	18	TRBV4-3	-	few	CASSQQTLRGSNTDTQYF	TGCGCCAGCAGCCAGCAGACCCTACGGGGGAGTAACACAGATACGCAGTATTTT
TRBJ2-3	17	TRBV6-2/TRBV6-3	TRBD2	few	CASSKRGLASGTDTQYF	TGTGCCAGCAGTAAACGGGGACTAGCGAGTGGAACAGATACGCAGTATTTT
TRBJ2-7	15	TRBV10-3	TRBD1	-	CAIRHPGQGTYEQYF	TGTGCCATCAGACACCCGGGACAGGGGACCTACGAGCAGTACTTC
TRBJ2-7	16	TRBV4-1	TRBD2	few	CASSQDTLAGRYEQYF	TGCGCCAGCAGCCAGGATACTCTAGCGGGGAGATACGAGCAGTACTTC
TRBJ2-3	13	TRBV6-5	-	-	CASSDLLADTQYF	TGTGCCAGCAGTGACCTTTTGGCAGATACGCAGTATTTT
TRBJ2-1	13	TRBV7-2	-	few	CASSPRLVNEQFF	TGTGCCAGCAGCCCCCGGCTAGTCAATGAGCAGTTCTTC
TRBJ1-2	14	TRBV5-4	TRBD1	-	CASSVEDRADGYTF	TGTGCCAGCAGCGTGGAGGACAGGGCGGACGGCTACACCTTC
TRBJ2-4	11	TRBV27	-	-	CASSSQRRQYF	TGTGCCAGCAGTTCACAGCGCCGTCAGTACTTC
TRBJ2-5	16	TRBV4-1	TRBD2	-	CASSHGTSGRTETQYF	TGCGCCAGCAGCCACGGAACTAGCGGGAGAACAGAGACCCAGTACTTC
TRBJ2-3	16	TRBV6-5	-	-	CASSYSTMGSTDTQYF	TGTGCCAGCAGTTACTCGACGATGGGAAGCACAGATACGCAGTATTTT
TRBJ1-6	16	TRBV4-3	-	-	CASSQDRAEYNSPLHF	TGCGCCAGCAGCCAAGATAGGGCAGAGTATAATTCACCCCTCCACTTT
TRBJ2-3	15	TRBV29-1	-	-	CSVEGTNRSTDTQYF	TGCAGCGTTGAAGGGACGAACCGAAGCACAGATACGCAGTATTTT
TRBJ2-3	12	TRBV25-1	TRBD1	-	CASSDLTGPQYF	TGTGCCAGCAGTGACCTGACAGGGCCCCAGTATTTT
TRBJ2-2	13	TRBV5-5	-	-	CASTAPNTGELFF	TGTGCCAGCACGGCCCCGAACACCGGGGAGCTGTTTTTT
TRBJ2-3	20	TRBV11-2	TRBD1	-	CASSFPTRIVGQGMTDTQYF	TGTGCCAGCAGCTTTCCCACCCGAATAGTGGGACAGGGCATGACAGATACGCAGTATTTT
TRBJ1-2	12	TRBV3-1	TRBD1	-	CASSLRQGRSTF	TGTGCCAGCAGCCTAAGACAGGGTAGGAGCACCTTC
TRBJ2-1	14	TRBV29-1	TRBD2	few	CIGEGGSSYNEQFF	TGCATCGGTGAAGGCGGGAGCTCCTACAATGAGCAGTTCTTC
TRBJ1-4	15	TRBV7-8	-	-	CASSPPDSRNEKLFF	TGTGCCAGCAGCCCACCGGACAGTCGTAATGAAAAACTGTTTTTT
TRBJ2-7	16	TRBV20-1	-	few	CSARDVNWRLSYEQYF	TGCAGTGCTAGAGATGTCAACTGGCGGCTGTCCTACGAGCAGTACTTC
TRBJ2-5	15	TRBV28	TRBD2	-	CASSSRLAPQETQYF	TGTGCCAGCAGTTCCAGACTAGCCCCACAAGAGACCCAGTACTTC
TRBJ1-2	14	TRBV21-1	-	-	CASSKAAGGGGYTF	TGTGCCAGCAGCAAAGCGGCAGGGGGAGGTGGCTACACCTTC
TRBJ2-1	13	TRBV27	-	-	CASTGGYRNEQFF	TGTGCCAGCACAGGCGGCTATCGCAATGAGCAGTTCTTC
TRBJ2-3	13	TRBV7-6	-	-	CASSLGVGDTQYF	TGTGCCAGCAGTCTAGGGGTGGGAGATACGCAGTATTTT
TRBJ1-2	14	TRBV6-1	TRBD1	-	CASRLADRVGGYTF	TGTGCCAGCAGACTGGCGGACAGGGTCGGCGGCTACACCTTC
TRBJ2-7	12	TRBV12-3/TRBV12-4	-	few	CASSLNPYEQYF	TGTGCCAGCAGCCTGAACCCCTACGAGCAGTACTTC